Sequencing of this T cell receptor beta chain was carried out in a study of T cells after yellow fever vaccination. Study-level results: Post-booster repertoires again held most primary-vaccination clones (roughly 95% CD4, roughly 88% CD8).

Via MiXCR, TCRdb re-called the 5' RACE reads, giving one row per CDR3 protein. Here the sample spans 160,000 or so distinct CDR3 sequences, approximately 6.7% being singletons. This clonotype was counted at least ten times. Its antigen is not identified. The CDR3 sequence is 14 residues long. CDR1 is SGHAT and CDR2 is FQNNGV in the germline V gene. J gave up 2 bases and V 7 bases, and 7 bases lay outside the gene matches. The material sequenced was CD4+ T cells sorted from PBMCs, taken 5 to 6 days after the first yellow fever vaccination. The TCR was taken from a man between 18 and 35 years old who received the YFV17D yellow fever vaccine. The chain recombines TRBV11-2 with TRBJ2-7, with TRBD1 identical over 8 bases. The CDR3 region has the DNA TGTGCCAGCAACAGGGGGAGTGGGACCTACGAGCAGTACTTC. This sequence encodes CASNRGSGTYEQYF.